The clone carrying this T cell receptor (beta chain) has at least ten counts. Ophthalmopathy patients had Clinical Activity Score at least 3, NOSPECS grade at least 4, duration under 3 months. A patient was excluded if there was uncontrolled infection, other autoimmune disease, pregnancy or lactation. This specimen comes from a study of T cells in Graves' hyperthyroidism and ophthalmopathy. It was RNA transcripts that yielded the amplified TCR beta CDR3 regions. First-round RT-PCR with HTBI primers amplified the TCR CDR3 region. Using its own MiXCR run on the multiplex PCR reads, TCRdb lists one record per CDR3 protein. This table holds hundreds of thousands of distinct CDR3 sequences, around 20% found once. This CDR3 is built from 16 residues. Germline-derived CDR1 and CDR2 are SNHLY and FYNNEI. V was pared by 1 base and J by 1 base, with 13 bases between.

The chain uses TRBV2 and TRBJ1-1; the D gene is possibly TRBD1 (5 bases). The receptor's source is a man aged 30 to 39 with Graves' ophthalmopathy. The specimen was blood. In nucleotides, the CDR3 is TGTGCCAGCAGTGAAGGCTATGGGACGGAGAACACTGAAGCTTTCTTT. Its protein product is CASSEGYGTENTEAFF. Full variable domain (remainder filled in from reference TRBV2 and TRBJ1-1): EPEVTQTPSHQVTQMGQEVILRCVPISNHLYFYWYRQILGQKVEFLVSFYNNEISEKSEIFDDQFSVERPDGSNFTLKIRSTKLEDSAMYFCASSEGYGTENTEAFFGQGTRLTVV.